This T cell receptor (beta chain) appears in the sequencing data of a study of shared clonotypes between healthy human individuals. Several immunoSEQ plates received, in even portions, the genomic DNA of each subset. Replicate PCRs for sorted subsets used approximately 220 ng DNA; this equaled 33,000 or so T cell genomes. The data were produced by immunoSEQ multiplex PCR, yet TCRdb's version contains in-frame clones alone and is incomplete. The sample comprises under 150,000 clones, about 70% of which are singletons, and around 24% rests with the top ten. This CDR3 region has 18 residues. V gave up 3 bases and J gave up 3 bases, with 24 bases separating them. Germline lookup yields CDR1 KGHSH and CDR2 LQKENI. CCR7-negative CD45RA+ TemRA cells were pooled with CD45RO+ cells for CD8 memory.

Sequencing was done on a sample of memory CD8+ T cells sorted from blood. Documented subset: CD45RO+ cells pooled with CCR7-negative TemRA cells. The receptor was derived from a woman aged 30 to 39 in good health. This chain links TRBV18 with TRBJ2-7; D is unresolved. The chain's CDR3 is CASSPYWWSRLPLYEQYF. Here the CDR3 DNA reads TGTGCCAGCTCACCCTATTGGTGGAGTAGGCTTCCCCTCTACGAGCAGTACTTC.